This TCR beta chain emerged from a study of shared clonotypes between healthy human individuals. V was trimmed by 1 base and J by 1 base, leaving 9 bases between them. The CDR3 has 15 amino acids. Per the germline V gene, CDR1 is LNHNV and CDR2 is YYDKDF (reference sequence). Here immunoSEQ multiplex PCR was the method, and the copy in TCRdb shows in-frame clones only, minus some. The sample lists 2 million to 2.5 million clones; around 95% were seen once. The chain couples TRBV15 to TRBJ2-3, with unresolved D. The receptor was derived from a man aged 18 to 35 in good health. The sequenced sample was naive CD4+ T cells sorted from blood. Regarding subset: CD45RA+ positively selected. The CDR3 sequence: CATSRVLTGTDTQYF. In DNA, the CDR3 is TGTGCCACCAGCAGAGTTCTTACTGGCACAGATACGCAGTATTTT.